Sequencing of this T cell receptor beta chain was carried out in a study of T-cell memory formation after mild COVID-19. Broader study findings: CD4+ contracting clones lay mainly in CM and EM, CD8+ ones in EMRA.

Trimming pared 0 bases from V and 0 bases from J, leaving 16 bases between. The CDR3 has 19 residues. Per the germline V gene, CDR1 is SGHRS and CDR2 is YFSETQ. Each CDR3 protein is one row after TCRdb ran MiXCR on the 5' RACE reads. The profile shows more than 350,000 distinct CDR3 sequences, approximately 16% of them singletons. The sample holds a few counts of this clonotype. Its matching antigen is unknown. The V and J genes are TRBV5-1 and TRBJ2-6; the D is unclear. This receptor was obtained from a man between 18 and 29 years old who had mild COVID-19 (a few samples of this study predate the infection). Cell type and time point are not known. Sample: PBMCs or a T cell subset sorted from them (not recorded which). The CDR3 sequence is CASSLAQQPWSSGANVLTF. The CDR3 region has the DNA TGCGCCAGCAGCTTGGCACAGCAGCCATGGTCCTCTGGGGCCAACGTCCTGACTTTC. Drawing the rest from reference TRBV5-1 and TRBJ2-6, the complete variable domain is KAGVTQTPRYLIKTRGQQVTLSCSPISGHRSVSWYQQTPGQGLQFLFEYFSETQRNKGNFPGRFSGRQFSNSRSEMNVSTLELGDSALYLCASSLAQQPWSSGANVLTFGAGSRLTVL.